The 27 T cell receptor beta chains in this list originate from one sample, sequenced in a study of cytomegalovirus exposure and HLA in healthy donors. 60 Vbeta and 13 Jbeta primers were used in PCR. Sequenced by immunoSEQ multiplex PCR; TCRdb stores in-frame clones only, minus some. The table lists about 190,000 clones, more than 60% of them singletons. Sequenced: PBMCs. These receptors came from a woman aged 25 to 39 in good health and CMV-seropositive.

In DNA, the CDR3 is TGTGCCAGCAGCTCACAGGGAAAAGGTGAGCAGTTCTTC. Amino acids: CASSSQGKGEQFF. V usage is TRBV7-3 and J usage is TRBJ2-1, with a tentative D call TRBD1 (6 bases). Germline CDR1 is SGHTA and CDR2 is FQGTGA. Deletions cut 4 bases from V and 9 bases from J, with 13 bases between. This CDR3 has 13 amino acids.

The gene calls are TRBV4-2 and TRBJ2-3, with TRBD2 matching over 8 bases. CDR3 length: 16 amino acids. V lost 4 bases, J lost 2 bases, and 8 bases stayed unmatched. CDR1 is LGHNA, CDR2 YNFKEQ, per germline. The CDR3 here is CASSPNGGAYTDTQYF. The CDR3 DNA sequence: TGTGCCAGCAGCCCTAACGGGGGGGCGTACACAGATACGCAGTATTTT.

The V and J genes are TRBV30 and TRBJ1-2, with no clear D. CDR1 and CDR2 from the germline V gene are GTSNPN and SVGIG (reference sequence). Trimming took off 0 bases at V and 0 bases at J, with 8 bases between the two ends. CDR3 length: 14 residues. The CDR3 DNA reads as TGTGCCTGGAGTGTATCGTCGGCTAACTATGGCTACACCTTC. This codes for CAWSVSSANYGYTF.

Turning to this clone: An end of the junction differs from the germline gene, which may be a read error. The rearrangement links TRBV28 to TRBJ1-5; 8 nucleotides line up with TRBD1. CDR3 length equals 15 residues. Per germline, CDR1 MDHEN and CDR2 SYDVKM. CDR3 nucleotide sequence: TGTGCCAGCAGTTTATACGACAGGGGCAAGCAGCCCCAGCATTTT. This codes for CASSLYDRGKQPQHF.

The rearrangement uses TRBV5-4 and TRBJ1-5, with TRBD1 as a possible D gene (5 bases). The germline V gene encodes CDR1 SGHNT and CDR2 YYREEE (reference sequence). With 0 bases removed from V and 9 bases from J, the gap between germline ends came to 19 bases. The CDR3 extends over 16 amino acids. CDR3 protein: CASSLGLTKQERPQHF. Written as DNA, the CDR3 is TGTGCCAGCAGCTTGGGTCTTACGAAACAGGAGCGGCCCCAGCATTTT.

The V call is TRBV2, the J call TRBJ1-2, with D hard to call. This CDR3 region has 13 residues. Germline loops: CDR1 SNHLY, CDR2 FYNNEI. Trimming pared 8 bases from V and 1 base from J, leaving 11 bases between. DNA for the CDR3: TGTGCCAGCTTGGGCAGCCTTAACTATGGCTACACCTTC. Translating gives CASLGSLNYGYTF.

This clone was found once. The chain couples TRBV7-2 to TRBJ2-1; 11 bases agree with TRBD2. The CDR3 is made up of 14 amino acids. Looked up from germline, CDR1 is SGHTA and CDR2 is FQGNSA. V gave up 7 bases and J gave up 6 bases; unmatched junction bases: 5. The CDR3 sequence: CASTDSGGANEQFF. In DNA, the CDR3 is TGTGCCAGCACCGATAGCGGGGGGGCCAATGAGCAGTTCTTC.

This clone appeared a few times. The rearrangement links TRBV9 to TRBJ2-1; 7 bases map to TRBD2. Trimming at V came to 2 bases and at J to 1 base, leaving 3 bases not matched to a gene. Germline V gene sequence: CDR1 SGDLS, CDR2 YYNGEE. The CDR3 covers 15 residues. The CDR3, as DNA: TGTGCCAGCAGCGTCTCGGGAGGTTCCTACAATGAGCAGTTCTTC. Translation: CASSVSGGSYNEQFF.

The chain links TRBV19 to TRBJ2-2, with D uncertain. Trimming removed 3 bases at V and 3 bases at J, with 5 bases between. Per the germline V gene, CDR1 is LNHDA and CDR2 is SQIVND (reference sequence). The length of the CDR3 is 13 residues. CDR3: CASSIIHTGELFF. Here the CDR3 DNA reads TGTGCCAGTAGTATCATCCACACCGGGGAGCTGTTTTTT.

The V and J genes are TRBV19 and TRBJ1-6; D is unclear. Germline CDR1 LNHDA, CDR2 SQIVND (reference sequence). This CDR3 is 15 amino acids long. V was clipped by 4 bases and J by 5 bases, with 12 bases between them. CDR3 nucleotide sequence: TGTGCCAGTAGTACTGGGCCGGTGGATAATTCACCCCTCCACTTT. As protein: CASSTGPVDNSPLHF.

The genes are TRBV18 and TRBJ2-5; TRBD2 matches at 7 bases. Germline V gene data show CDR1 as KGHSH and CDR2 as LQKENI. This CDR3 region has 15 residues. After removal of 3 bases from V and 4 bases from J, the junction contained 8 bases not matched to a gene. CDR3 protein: CASSPQGDYLETQYF. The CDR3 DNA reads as TGTGCCAGCTCACCCCAAGGGGACTACTTAGAGACCCAGTACTTC. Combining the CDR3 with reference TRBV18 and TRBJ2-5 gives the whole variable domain NAGVMQNPRHLVRRRGQEARLRCSPMKGHSHVYWYRQLPEEGLKFMVYLQKENIIDESGMPKERFSAEFPKEGPSILRIQQVVRGDSAAYFCASSPQGDYLETQYFGPGTRLLVL.

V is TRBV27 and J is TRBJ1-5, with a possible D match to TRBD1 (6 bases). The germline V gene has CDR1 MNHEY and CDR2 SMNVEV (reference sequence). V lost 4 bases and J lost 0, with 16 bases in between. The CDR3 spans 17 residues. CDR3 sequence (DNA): TGTGCCAGCAGTTCGAGGGGGGGGTTTTATAGCAATCAGCCCCAGCATTTT. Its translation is CASSSRGGFYSNQPQHF.

CDR3 nucleotides: TGTGCCTGGAGTGTACTAACAGGCAACAATCAGCCCCAGCATTTT. As protein: CAWSVLTGNNQPQHF. The V call is TRBV30, the J call TRBJ1-5; maybe TRBD1 (5 bases). The V and J ends lost 0 bases and 3 bases respectively, with 12 bases between them. Germline lookup yields CDR1 GTSNPN and CDR2 SVGIG (reference sequence). The CDR3 contains 15 residues.

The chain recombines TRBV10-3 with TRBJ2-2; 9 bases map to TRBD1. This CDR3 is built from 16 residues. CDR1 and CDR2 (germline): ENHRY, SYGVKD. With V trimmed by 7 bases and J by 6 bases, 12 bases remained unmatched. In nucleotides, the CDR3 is TGTGCCATCAATACACCCGGGACAGGGTTTTCCGGGGAGCTGTTTTTT. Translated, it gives CAINTPGTGFSGELFF.

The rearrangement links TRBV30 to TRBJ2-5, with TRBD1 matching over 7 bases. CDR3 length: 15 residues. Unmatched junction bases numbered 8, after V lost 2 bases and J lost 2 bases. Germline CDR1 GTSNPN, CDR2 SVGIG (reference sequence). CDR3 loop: CAWSLGHRGQETQYF. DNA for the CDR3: TGTGCCTGGAGTTTAGGGCACAGGGGACAAGAGACCCAGTACTTC.

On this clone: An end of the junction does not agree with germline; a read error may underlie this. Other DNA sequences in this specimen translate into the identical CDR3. The CDR3 sequence is CASSPQEAGNYGYTF. As DNA, the CDR3 is TGCGCCAGCTCACCCCAGGAGGCGGGTAACTATGGCTACACCTTC. J is TRBJ1-2 and V is TRBV18; D gene unclear. Germline lookup yields CDR1 KGHSH and CDR2 LQKENI. The CDR3 runs to 15 residues.

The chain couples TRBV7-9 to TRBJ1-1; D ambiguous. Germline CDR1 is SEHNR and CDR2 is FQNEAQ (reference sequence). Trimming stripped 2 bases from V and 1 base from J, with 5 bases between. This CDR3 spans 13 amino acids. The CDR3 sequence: CASSLNKNTEAFF. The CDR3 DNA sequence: TGTGCCAGCAGCTTAAACAAGAACACTGAAGCTTTCTTT.

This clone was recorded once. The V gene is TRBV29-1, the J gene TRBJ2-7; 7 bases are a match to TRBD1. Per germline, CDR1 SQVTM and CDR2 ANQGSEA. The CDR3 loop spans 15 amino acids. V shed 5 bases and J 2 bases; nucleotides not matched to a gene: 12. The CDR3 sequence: CSVKALGTAAYEQYF. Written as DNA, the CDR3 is TGCAGCGTTAAGGCCCTCGGGACAGCAGCCTACGAGCAGTACTTC.

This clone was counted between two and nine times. CDR3 protein: CASSFRGTDTQYF. CDR3 DNA sequence: TGTGCCAGCAGCTTTCGCGGCACAGATACGCAGTATTTT. This chain links TRBV5-4 with TRBJ2-3; no definite D call. Germline V lookup: CDR1 SGHNT, CDR2 YYREEE (reference sequence). The length of the CDR3 is 13 residues. Trimming cost V 2 bases and J 1 base, with 5 bases left between them.

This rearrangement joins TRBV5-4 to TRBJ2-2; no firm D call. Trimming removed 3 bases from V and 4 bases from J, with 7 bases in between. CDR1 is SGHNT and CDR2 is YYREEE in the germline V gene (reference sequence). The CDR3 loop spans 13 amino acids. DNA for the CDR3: TGTGCCAGCAGCTACGGTAGCACCGGGGAGCTGTTTTTT. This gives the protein CASSYGSTGELFF.

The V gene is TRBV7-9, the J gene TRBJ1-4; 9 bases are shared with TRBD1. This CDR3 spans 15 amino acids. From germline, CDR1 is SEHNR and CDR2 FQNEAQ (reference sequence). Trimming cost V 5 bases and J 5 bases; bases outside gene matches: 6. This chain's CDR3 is CASSIWGQGNEKLFF. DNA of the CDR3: TGTGCCAGCAGCATATGGGGACAGGGAAATGAAAAACTGTTTTTT.

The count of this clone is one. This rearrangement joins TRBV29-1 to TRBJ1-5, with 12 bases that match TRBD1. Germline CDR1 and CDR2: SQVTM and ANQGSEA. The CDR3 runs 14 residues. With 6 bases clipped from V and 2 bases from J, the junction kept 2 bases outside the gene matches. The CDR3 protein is CSVGQGAGNQPQHF. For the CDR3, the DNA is TGCAGCGTGGGACAGGGGGCTGGCAATCAGCCCCAGCATTTT.

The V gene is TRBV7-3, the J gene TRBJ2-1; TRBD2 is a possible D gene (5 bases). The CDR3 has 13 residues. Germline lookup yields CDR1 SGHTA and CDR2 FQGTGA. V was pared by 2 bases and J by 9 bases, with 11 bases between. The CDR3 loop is CASSLGGSTEQFF. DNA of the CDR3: TGTGCCAGCAGCTTAGGTGGGAGTACTGAGCAGTTCTTC.

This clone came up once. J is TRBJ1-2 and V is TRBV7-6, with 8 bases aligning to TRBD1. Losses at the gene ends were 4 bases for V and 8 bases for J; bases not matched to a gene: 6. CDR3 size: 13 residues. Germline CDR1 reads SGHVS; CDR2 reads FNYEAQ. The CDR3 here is CASSSGQGGGYTF. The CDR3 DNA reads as TGTGCCAGCAGCTCCGGACAGGGTGGGGGCTACACCTTC.

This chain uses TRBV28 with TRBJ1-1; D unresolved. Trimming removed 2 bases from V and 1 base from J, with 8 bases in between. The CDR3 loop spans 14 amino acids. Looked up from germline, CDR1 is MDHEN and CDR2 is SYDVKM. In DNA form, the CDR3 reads TGTGCCAGCAGTTTACGAGGGAGGAACACTGAAGCTTTCTTT. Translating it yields CASSLRGRNTEAFF. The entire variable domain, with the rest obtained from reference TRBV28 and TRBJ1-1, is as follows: DVKVTQSSRYLVKRTGEKVFLECVQDMDHENMFWYRQDPGLGLRLIYFSYDVKMKEKGDIPEGYSVSREKKERFSLILESASTNQTSMYLCASSLRGRNTEAFFGQGTRLTVV.

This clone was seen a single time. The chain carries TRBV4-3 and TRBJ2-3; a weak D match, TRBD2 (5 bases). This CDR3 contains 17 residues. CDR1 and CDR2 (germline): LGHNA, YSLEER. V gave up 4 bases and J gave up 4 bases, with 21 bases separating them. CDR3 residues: CASSPDPGGRLADTQYF. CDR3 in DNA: TGCGCCAGCAGCCCGGACCCTGGCGGGCGGCTGGCAGATACGCAGTATTTT.

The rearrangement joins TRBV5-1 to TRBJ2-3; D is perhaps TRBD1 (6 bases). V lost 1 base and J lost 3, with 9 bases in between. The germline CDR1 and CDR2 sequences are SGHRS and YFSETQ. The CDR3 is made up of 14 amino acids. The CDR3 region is CASSLLGATDTQYF. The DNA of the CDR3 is TGCGCCAGCAGCTTGTTGGGGGCGACAGATACGCAGTATTTT.